A selection of T cell receptor beta chains follows, all from one sample in a study of identical twins. TCRdb called the 5' RACE reads again in MiXCR, with one record for every CDR3 protein. The repertoire has around 1.7 million distinct CDR3 sequences, around 29% of them found once; the top ten carry about 0.3%. The sequencing input was cord blood. The receptors come from a newborn girl in good health. The CDR3 runs from the conserved cysteine through the conserved F or W. The D gene is left open where the match is weak. Expanded clones are given a class, and other clones once, few, many or no size at all.

TGTGCCACCGGACAGGGCAATCAGCCCCAGCATTTT	CATGQGNQPQHF	TRBD1	few	TRBV25-1	12	TRBJ1-5
TGTGCCAGCAGTTTATATCTTAGGGGGACCCAGTTCTTC	CASSLYLRGTQFF	-	-	TRBV28	13	TRBJ2-1
TGTGCCAGCTCCCAGAAGACGGGGGGACCCTACGAGCAGTACTTC	CASSQKTGGPYEQYF	TRBD2	few	TRBV3-1	15	TRBJ2-7
TGTGCCAGCAGTCCCCCGGGACTCCCAAACTATGGCTACACCTTC	CASSPPGLPNYGYTF	-	-	TRBV12-3/TRBV12-4	15	TRBJ1-2
TGTGCCAGCAGTTTAGGGGGTATCCCCTACAATGAGCAGTTCTTC	CASSLGGIPYNEQFF	-	few	TRBV27	15	TRBJ2-1
TGTGCCACCAGTGATCGTCACTCGGGCTCCTACAATGAGCAGTTCTTC	CATSDRHSGSYNEQFF	-	few	TRBV24-1	16	TRBJ2-1
TGCAGTGCTATCCCGGGACAGCACACAGATACGCAGTATTTT	CSAIPGQHTDTQYF	TRBD1	-	TRBV20-1	14	TRBJ2-3
TGCAGTGAGACAGGGGCCCCGAACACTGAAGCTTTCTTT	CSETGAPNTEAFF	TRBD1	few	TRBV20-1	13	TRBJ1-1
TGTGCCAGCAGTAAAAATAGAAGGGCCACAGATACGCAGTATTTT	CASSKNRRATDTQYF	-	-	TRBV2	15	TRBJ2-3
TGTGCCAGCAGTTACGGGCGGACCCAAGAGACCCAGTACTTC	CASSYGRTQETQYF	-	-	TRBV6-5	14	TRBJ2-5
TGTGCCAGCAGCTTGGATACTAGCCCAGGGTACGAGCAGTACTTC	CASSLDTSPGYEQYF	-	-	TRBV7-2	15	TRBJ2-7
TGTGCCAGCTCACCCTCGCGGGGGAACACCGGGGAGCTGTTTTTT	CASSPSRGNTGELFF	-	-	TRBV18	15	TRBJ2-2
TGCGCCAGCTGCCCTAAACCTGACGAGCAGTACTTC	CASCPKPDEQYF	-	many	TRBV5-1	12	TRBJ2-7
TGTGCCAGCAGGACTAGCGGGAGACTGATTAGCACAGATACGCAGTATTTT	CASRTSGRLISTDTQYF	TRBD2	-	TRBV6-1	17	TRBJ2-3
TGTGCCAGCAGCTTCGGGACAAACTCCTACGAGCAGTACTTC	CASSFGTNSYEQYF	-	-	TRBV7-9	14	TRBJ2-7
TGTGCCAGCAGCACCAACGAGGGACTGCAGATCTACGAGCAGTACTTC	CASSTNEGLQIYEQYF	-	-	TRBV6-7	16	TRBJ2-7
TGTGCCAGCAGCGTAGAAGCGGGAGCGTCGGAGACCCAGTACTTC	CASSVEAGASETQYF	TRBD2	-	TRBV9	15	TRBJ2-5
TGTGCCAGCAGTCGTAACAGGGCAGATACGCAGTATTTT	CASSRNRADTQYF	-	many	TRBV2	13	TRBJ2-3
TGCAGTGTTCCACCGGGACAGGGTTATAATTCACCCCTCCACTTT	CSVPPGQGYNSPLHF	TRBD1	-	TRBV20-1	15	TRBJ1-6
TGTGCCATCAGGACTAGCGGGAATCCCTCCTACAATGAGCAGTACTTC	CAIRTSGNPSYNEQYF	TRBD2	-	TRBV10-3	16	TRBJ2-7
TGTGCCAGCAGCAACTCTAGCGGGGGGCCCAGCTCCTACGAGCAGTACTTC	CASSNSSGGPSSYEQYF	-	-	TRBV21-1	17	TRBJ2-7
TGTGCCATCAGCGAGGCGTTCCCTTCTGGAAACACCATATATTTT	CAISEAFPSGNTIYF	-	-	TRBV10-3	15	TRBJ1-3
TGCGCCAGCAGCGTGTCAGGGGGCACTGAAAAACTGTTTTTT	CASSVSGGTEKLFF	TRBD1	-	TRBV5-1	14	TRBJ1-4
TGCAGTGCAAACCTCATGGGCCGGACAGGGAGAGGGTATGGCTACACCTTC	CSANLMGRTGRGYGYTF	TRBD1	-	TRBV20-1	17	TRBJ1-2
TGCAGTGCTAGACTCTACGGACAGGGGAAGCAGTACTTC	CSARLYGQGKQYF	TRBD1	few	TRBV20-1	13	TRBJ2-5
TGTGCCAGCAGTCGAAGCGGGATTAGCACAGATACGCAGTATTTT	CASSRSGISTDTQYF	TRBD2	many	TRBV25-1	15	TRBJ2-3
TGCAGTGCTAGAGATTTCCGACCCGCCACCGGTTCACCCCTCCACTTT	CSARDFRPATGSPLHF	-	few	TRBV20-1	16	TRBJ1-6
TGTGCCAGCAGCCCCGAGGCCGGACTAGCGGAGGATACGCAGTATTTT	CASSPEAGLAEDTQYF	TRBD2	-	TRBV11-1	16	TRBJ2-3
TGTGCCAGCAGTGAAGGGGGCTCGGCAGATACGCAGTATTTT	CASSEGGSADTQYF	-	few	TRBV2	14	TRBJ2-3
TGCGCCAGCAGCTGGGACAACCCCTCCTACGAGCAGTACTTC	CASSWDNPSYEQYF	-	-	TRBV5-1	14	TRBJ2-7
TGTGCCAGCAGTCCAACACCGGGAGACTACGAGCAGTACTTC	CASSPTPGDYEQYF	-	-	TRBV12-3/TRBV12-4	14	TRBJ2-7
TGTGCCAGCAGCCCCGGGACAGCCACAGATACGCAGTATTTT	CASSPGTATDTQYF	TRBD1	many	TRBV6-6	14	TRBJ2-3
TGCGCCAGCAACAGGGGGCCGAACACTGAAGCTTTCTTT	CASNRGPNTEAFF	TRBD1	-	TRBV5-1	13	TRBJ1-1
TGTGCCAGCAGCTTAGGTGGGGCTAGCGGGAGGTATGAGCAGTTCTTC	CASSLGGASGRYEQFF	TRBD2	-	TRBV7-2	16	TRBJ2-1
TGTACCAGCAGCCCCCAGCGGGAGTTGTATGACATTCAGTACTTC	CTSSPQRELYDIQYF	TRBD2	-	TRBV28	15	TRBJ2-4
TGTGCCAGCAGTACCCTCGCCTCACCCCTCCACTTT	CASSTLASPLHF	-	-	TRBV27	12	TRBJ1-6
TGTGCCAGCAGCCTGACAGGGCCCCTCGGCAATCAGCCCCAGCATTTT	CASSLTGPLGNQPQHF	TRBD1	-	TRBV5-6	16	TRBJ1-5
TGTGCCAGCAGCCAAGAAGGGGGCGGGAGTGGCAATGAGCAGTTCTTC	CASSQEGGGSGNEQFF	-	-	TRBV3-1	16	TRBJ2-1
TGTGCCAGCAGTTACGCCACCGGGGAGCTGTTTTTT	CASSYATGELFF	-	-	TRBV6-6	12	TRBJ2-2
TGTGCCATCAGTGAGAGTCCGACAGGGGGCTATGGCTACACCTTC	CAISESPTGGYGYTF	TRBD1	-	TRBV10-3	15	TRBJ1-2